This T cell receptor beta chain was captured by sequencing in a study of OX40 agonist ivuxolimab in advanced cancers. Study-wide background: Of the patients, three showed partial responses, one with hepatocellular carcinoma and two with cutaneous melanoma. Study results and caveats: The antigens recognized by the expanded peripheral T cells, that is their antigen specificity, were not determined. Patients with a partial response at 0.1-3.0 mg/kg had among the lowest clonal expansion.

The V gene end was trimmed by 5 bases and the J gene end by 0 bases; junction bases not matched to a gene: 12. From germline, CDR1 is MNHEY and CDR2 SMNVEV (reference sequence). The CDR3 totals 18 residues. A word on this clone: The antigen remains unidentified.

The table came from immunoSEQ multiplex PCR; TCRdb's copy has only in-frame clones and leaves some out. The data show tens of thousands of clones, 80% to 85% seen once. The chain carries TRBV27 and TRBJ1-3; the match to TRBD1 covers 8 bases. The specimen was CD4+ or CD8+ T cells sorted from blood, collected in a trial of the OX40 agonist ivuxolimab. The receptor's source is an adult with an advanced solid tumor such as melanoma, head and neck, liver or kidney cancer. The CDR3, as DNA: TGTGCCAGCAGTAAATACGGGACAGGAGGTCTCTCTGGAAACACCATATATTTT. Translating gives CASSKYGTGGLSGNTIYF.